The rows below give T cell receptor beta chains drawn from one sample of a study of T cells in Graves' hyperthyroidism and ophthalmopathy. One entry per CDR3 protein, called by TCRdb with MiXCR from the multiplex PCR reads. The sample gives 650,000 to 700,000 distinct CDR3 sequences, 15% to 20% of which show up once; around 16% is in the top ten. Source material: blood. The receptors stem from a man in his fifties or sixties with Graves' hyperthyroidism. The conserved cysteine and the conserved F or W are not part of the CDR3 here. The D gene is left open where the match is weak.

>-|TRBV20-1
SAPSRAVETQY
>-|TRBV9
ASSVELDGNSPLH
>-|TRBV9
ASSVAGALDTQY
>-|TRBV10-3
AISGRGGTEAF
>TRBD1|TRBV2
ASSKRTDLGQTLYEQY
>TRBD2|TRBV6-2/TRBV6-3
ASSPGGIKNIQY
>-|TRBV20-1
SARDSDKTDTQY
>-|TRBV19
ASSPDTPGGNYGYT
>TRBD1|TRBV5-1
ASSPRTGWHEQF
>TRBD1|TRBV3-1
ASRKLSQAGGSGNTIY